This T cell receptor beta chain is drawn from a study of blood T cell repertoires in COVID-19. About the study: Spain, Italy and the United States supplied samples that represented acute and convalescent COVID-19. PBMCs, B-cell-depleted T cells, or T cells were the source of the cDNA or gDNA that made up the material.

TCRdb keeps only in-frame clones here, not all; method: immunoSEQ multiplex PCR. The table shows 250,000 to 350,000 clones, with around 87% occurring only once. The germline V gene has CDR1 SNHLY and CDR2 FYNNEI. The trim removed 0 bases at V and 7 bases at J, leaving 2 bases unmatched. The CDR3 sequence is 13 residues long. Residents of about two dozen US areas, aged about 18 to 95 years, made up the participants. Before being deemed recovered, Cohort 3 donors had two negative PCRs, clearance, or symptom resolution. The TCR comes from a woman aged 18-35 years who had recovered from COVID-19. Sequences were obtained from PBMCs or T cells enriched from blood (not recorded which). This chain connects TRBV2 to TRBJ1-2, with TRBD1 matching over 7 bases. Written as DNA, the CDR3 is TGTGCCAGCAGTGAAGCAAGGGGGCCTGGCTACACCTTC. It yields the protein CASSEARGPGYTF.